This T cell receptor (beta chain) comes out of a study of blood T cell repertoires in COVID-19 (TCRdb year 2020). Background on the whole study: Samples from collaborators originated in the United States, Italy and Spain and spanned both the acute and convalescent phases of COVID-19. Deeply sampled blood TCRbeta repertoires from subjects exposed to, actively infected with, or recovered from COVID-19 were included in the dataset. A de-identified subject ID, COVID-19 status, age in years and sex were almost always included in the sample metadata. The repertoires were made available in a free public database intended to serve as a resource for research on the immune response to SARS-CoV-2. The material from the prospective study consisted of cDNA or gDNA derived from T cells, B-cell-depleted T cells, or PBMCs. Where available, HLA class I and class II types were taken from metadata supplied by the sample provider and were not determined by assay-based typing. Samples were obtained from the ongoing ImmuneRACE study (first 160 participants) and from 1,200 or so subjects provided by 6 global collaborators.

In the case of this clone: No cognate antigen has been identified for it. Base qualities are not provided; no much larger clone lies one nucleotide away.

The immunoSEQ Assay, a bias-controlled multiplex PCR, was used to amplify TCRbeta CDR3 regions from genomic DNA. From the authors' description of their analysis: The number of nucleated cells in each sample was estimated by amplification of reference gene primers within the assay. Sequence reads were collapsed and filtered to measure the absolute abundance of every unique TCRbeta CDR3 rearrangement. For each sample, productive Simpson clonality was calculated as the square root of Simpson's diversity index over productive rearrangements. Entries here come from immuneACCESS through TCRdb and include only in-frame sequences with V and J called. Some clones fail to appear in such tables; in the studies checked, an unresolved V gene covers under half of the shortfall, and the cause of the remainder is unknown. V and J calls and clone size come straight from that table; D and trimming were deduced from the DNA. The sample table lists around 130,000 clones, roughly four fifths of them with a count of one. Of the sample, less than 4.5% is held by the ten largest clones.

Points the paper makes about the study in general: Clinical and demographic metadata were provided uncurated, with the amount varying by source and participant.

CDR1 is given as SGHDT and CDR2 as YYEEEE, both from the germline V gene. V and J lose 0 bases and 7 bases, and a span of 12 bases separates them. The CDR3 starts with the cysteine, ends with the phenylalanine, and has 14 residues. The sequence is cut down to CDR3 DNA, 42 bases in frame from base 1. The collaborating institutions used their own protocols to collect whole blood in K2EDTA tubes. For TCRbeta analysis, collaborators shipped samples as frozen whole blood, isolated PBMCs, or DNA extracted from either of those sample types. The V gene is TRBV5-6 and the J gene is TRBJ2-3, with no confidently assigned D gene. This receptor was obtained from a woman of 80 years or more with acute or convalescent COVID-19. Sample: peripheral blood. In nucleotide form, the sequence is TGTGCCAGCAGCTTGGCGGCAGGTCCCCATACGCAGTATTTT. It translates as CASSLAAGPHTQYF. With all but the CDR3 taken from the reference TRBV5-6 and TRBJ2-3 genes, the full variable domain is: DAGVTQSPTHLIKTRGQQVTLRCSPKSGHDTVSWYQQALGQGPQFIFQYYEEEERQRGNFPDRFSGHQFPNYSSELNVNALLLGDSALYLCASSLAAGPHTQYFGPGTRLTVL.